This T cell receptor beta chain was profiled in a study of graft-versus-host responses after intestinal transplantation. This CDR3 region has 12 residues. Germline CDR1 MDHEN, CDR2 SYDVKM. The V and J ends lost 3 bases and 7 bases respectively, with 10 bases between them. Clones were sequenced by immunoSEQ multiplex PCR, and TCRdb holds only the in-frame ones, with some missing. This sample yields more than 45,000 clones, of which approximately 89% are seen a single time; roughly 2.6% belongs to the top ten. Sequenced here: PBMCs, sampled less than 130 days after intestinal transplantation. This sequence originates from a human patient who received an intestinal transplant, so some T cells may come from the graft donor. The chain links TRBV28 to TRBJ2-7; D is uncertain. Here the CDR3 reads CASSLTPWEQYF. DNA of the CDR3: TGTGCCAGCAGTTTGACCCCTTGGGAGCAGTACTTC.